These 9 T cell receptor beta chains originate from one sample sequenced in a study of identical twins. In TCRdb, the 5' RACE reads were re-called with MiXCR into one record per CDR3 protein. The sample has fewer than 250,000 distinct CDR3 sequences, around 6.8% seen once; the top ten hold less than 2%. This same sample was also part of a study on yellow fever vaccine responses in identical twins.

The sequencing input was memory (CD45RO+) T cells sorted from blood. The receptors derive from a woman younger than 35 in good health.

In this sample, this clonotype turned up a few times. The chain has TRBV11-2 and TRBJ2-1; no firm D call. Trimming pared 4 bases from V and 7 bases from J, leaving 8 bases between. Germline CDR1 SGHAT, CDR2 FQNNGV. CDR3 length equals 12 residues. CDR3 nucleotides: TGTGCCAGCAGCTCACTACGTAATGAGCAGTTCTTC. Its protein product is CASSSLRNEQFF. The variable domain in full, completed from reference TRBV11-2 and TRBJ2-1, reads EAGVAQSPRYKIIEKRQSVAFWCNPISGHATLYWYQQILGQGPKLLIQFQNNGVVDDSQLPKDRFSAERLKGVDSTLKIQPAKLEDSAVYLCASSSLRNEQFFGPGTRLTVL.

Ten or more counts support this clonotype. V is TRBV12-3 or TRBV12-4 and J is TRBJ2-1; D is unclear. The V end was cut by 3 bases, the J end by 6 bases, with 6 bases between. The CDR3 has 12 amino acids. The chain's CDR3 is CASSFVGNEQFF. For the CDR3, the DNA is TGTGCCAGCAGTTTCGTGGGCAATGAGCAGTTCTTC.

This chain joins TRBV4-3 and TRBJ2-7; 9 nucleotides agree with TRBD1. The germline V gene encodes CDR1 LGHNA and CDR2 YSLEER. This CDR3 is 14 amino acids long. V dropped 3 bases and J dropped 3; count of bases not matched to a gene: 3. The CDR3 DNA reads TGCGCCAGCAGCCAGGGACAGGGAATCTACGAGCAGTACTTC. Translated, it gives CASSQGQGIYEQYF.

This clonotype was seen a few times. J is TRBJ2-3 and V is TRBV9; TRBD2 matches at 8 bases. Germline lookup yields CDR1 SGDLS and CDR2 YYNGEE. Trimming removed 0 bases from V and 2 bases from J; junction bases left unmatched: 5. The CDR3 totals 16 residues. In nucleotides, the CDR3 is TGTGCCAGCAGCGTAGAGGGTAGCGGGATCACAGATACGCAGTATTTT. Its protein product is CASSVEGSGITDTQYF. Based on the CDR3 plus reference TRBV9 and TRBJ2-3, the full variable domain is DSGVTQTPKHLITATGQRVTLRCSPRSGDLSVYWYQQSLDQGLQFLIQYYNGEERAKGNILERFSAQQFPDLHSELNLSSLELGDSALYFCASSVEGSGITDTQYFGPGTRLTVL.

This clonotype was detected many times. The chain couples TRBV27 to TRBJ2-2, with D unresolved. V lost 6 bases and J 7 bases, leaving 15 bases between the germline ends. CDR3 length: 14 residues. Germline CDR1 MNHEY, CDR2 SMNVEV (reference sequence). The CDR3 DNA follows: TGTGCCAGCAGGGGCTTAGCCCTGATCGGGGAGCTGTTTTTT. As protein: CASRGLALIGELFF.

Only a few counts were recorded for this clonotype. As DNA, the CDR3 is TGTGCCTGGAGTTGGGGACTAGACTACAATGAGCAGTTCTTC. It specifies CAWSWGLDYNEQFF. This chain uses TRBV30 with TRBJ2-1; 8 nucleotides line up with TRBD2. This CDR3 region has 14 residues. The V and J ends lost 2 bases and 3 bases, in that order; junction bases with no gene match: 3. The V gene's germline CDR1 is GTSNPN and CDR2 SVGIG (reference sequence).

In its sample, this clonotype was seen many times. The chain combines TRBV12-3 or TRBV12-4 with TRBJ1-5; TRBD1 aligns across 7 bases. Unmatched junction bases numbered 2, after V lost 6 bases and J lost 3 bases. The CDR3 consists of 13 residues. The CDR3 loop is CASRGQTNQPQHF. For the CDR3, the DNA is TGTGCCAGCAGGGGACAGACCAATCAGCCCCAGCATTTT.

This clonotype was seen many times. This sequence joins TRBV6-5 and TRBJ1-5; D unclear. This CDR3 spans 12 amino acids. Germline CDR1 reads MNHEY; CDR2 reads SVGAGI. Trimming removed 6 bases from V and 7 bases from J, with 10 bases in between. CDR3 protein: CASSPVGQPQHF. The CDR3 DNA follows: TGTGCCAGCAGCCCCGTTGGGCAGCCCCAGCATTTT.

This clonotype was recorded at least ten times. The gene calls are TRBV5-1 and TRBJ1-6; D is undetermined. The CDR3 has 14 amino acids. Germline values: CDR1 SGHRS, CDR2 YFSETQ. V gave up 0 bases and J gave up 8 bases, with 9 bases separating them. CDR3 amino acids: CASSLVQEDSPLHF. DNA for the CDR3: TGCGCCAGCAGCTTGGTACAAGAGGATTCACCCCTCCACTTT.